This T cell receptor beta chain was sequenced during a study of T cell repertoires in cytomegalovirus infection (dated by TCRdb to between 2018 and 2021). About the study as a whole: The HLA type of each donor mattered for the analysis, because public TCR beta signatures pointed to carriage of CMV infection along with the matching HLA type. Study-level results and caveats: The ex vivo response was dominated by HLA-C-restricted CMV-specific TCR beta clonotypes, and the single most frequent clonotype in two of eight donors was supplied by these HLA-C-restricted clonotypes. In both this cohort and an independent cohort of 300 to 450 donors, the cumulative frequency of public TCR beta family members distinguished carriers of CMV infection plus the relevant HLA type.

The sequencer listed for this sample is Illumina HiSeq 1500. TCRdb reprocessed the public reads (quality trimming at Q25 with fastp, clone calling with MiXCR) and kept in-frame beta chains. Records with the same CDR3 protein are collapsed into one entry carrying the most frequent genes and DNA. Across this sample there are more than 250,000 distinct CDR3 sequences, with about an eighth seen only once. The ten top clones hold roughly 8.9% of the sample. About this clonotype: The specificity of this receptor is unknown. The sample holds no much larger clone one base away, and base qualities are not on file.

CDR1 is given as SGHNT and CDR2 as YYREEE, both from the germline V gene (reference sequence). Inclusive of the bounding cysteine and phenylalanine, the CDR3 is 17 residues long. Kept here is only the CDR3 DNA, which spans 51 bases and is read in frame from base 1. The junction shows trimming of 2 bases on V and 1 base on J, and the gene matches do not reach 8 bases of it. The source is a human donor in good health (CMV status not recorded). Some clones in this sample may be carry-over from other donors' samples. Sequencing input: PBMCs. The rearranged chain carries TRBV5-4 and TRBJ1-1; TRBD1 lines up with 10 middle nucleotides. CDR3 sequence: CASSFGTRQGANTEAFF. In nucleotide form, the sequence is TGTGCCAGCAGCTTCGGCACCAGACAGGGGGCGAACACTGAAGCTTTCTTT.